The next 9 T cell receptor beta chains were all read from a single sample in a study of shared clonotypes between healthy human individuals (TCRdb year 2020). Receptor libraries were prepared by the immunoSEQ multiplex PCR assay. The table was pulled from immuneACCESS by TCRdb, which kept in-frame rearrangements only. Such tables lose some clones; where checked, under half of the loss comes from unresolved V genes, and the rest has no known cause. For this sample there are about a million clones; around 74% appear just once. The ten largest account for 1.4% to 1.5% of the sample. The sequenced sample consisted of memory CD4+ T cells sorted from blood. According to the study, the label for this sample's cell subset or site signals: CD45RA-negative fraction. The receptors derive from a man aged 18 to 30 in good health.

With respect to this clone: Additional DNA sequences in this sample encode the identical CDR3. This CDR3 reads CASSPAGGNEQFF. DNA of the CDR3: TGTGCCAGCTCACCGGCTGGGGGCAATGAGCAGTTCTTC. This rearrangement joins TRBV18 to TRBJ2-1; either TRBD1 or TRBD2 may fit D (5 bases each). Germline CDR1 KGHSH, CDR2 LQKENI. V was cut by 3 bases and J by 6 bases, with 9 bases left in between. The CDR3 loop spans 13 amino acids.

This clone was detected only once. The rearrangement joins TRBV19 to TRBJ2-7; D is possibly TRBD1 (5 bases). Trimming shortened V by 3 bases and J by 2 bases, and 17 bases separated the two germline ends. Germline V gives CDR1 LNHDA, CDR2 SQIVND (reference sequence). CDR3 length equals 16 residues. CDR3 nucleotides: TGTGCCAGTAGTATGCAGGGTCCAGGCATAGCCTACGAGCAGTACTTC. Residues: CASSMQGPGIAYEQYF. Combining the CDR3 with reference TRBV19 and TRBJ2-7 gives the whole variable domain DGGITQSPKYLFRKEGQNVTLSCEQNLNHDAMYWYRQDPGQGLRLIYYSQIVNDFQKGDIAEGYSVSREKKESFPLTVTSAQKNPTAFYLCASSMQGPGIAYEQYFGPGTRLTVT.

This sequence joins TRBV19 and TRBJ2-1; tentatively, D is TRBD1 (6 bases). The CDR3 has 15 residues. Germline lookup yields CDR1 LNHDA and CDR2 SQIVND (reference sequence). V dropped 7 bases and J dropped 4 bases, with 17 bases sitting between them. In nucleotides, the CDR3 is TGTGCCAGTACCCTGGAAGGGACAACGTACAATGAGCAGTTCTTC. Amino acids: CASTLEGTTYNEQFF.

Here the CDR3 reads CASSIVWAQNTGELFF. The CDR3 nucleotides are TGTGCCAGTAGTATAGTATGGGCACAGAACACCGGGGAGCTGTTTTTT. The genes are TRBV19 and TRBJ2-2; D not certain. Germline lookup yields CDR1 LNHDA and CDR2 SQIVND (reference sequence). V was clipped by 1 base and J by 1 base, with 10 bases between them. The CDR3 runs to 16 residues.

V usage is TRBV7-2 and J usage is TRBJ2-1, with D perhaps matching TRBD2 (6 bases). Germline CDR1 and CDR2: SGHTA and FQGNSA. This CDR3 spans 13 amino acids. V was shortened by 2 bases and J by 7 bases, with 9 bases between the two germline ends. The CDR3 is CASSLTRDNEQFF. The CDR3 region has the DNA TGTGCCAGCAGCTTAACGCGGGATAATGAGCAGTTCTTC.

This sequence joins TRBV30 and TRBJ1-1; D gene unclear. The CDR3 runs 15 residues. Germline V gene data show CDR1 as GTSNPN and CDR2 as SVGIG (reference sequence). Trimming stripped 3 bases from V and 2 bases from J, with 16 bases between. CDR3 nucleotide sequence: TGTGCCTGGAGCCCGGTATTACTCCGTAACACTGAAGCTTTCTTT. Translated, it gives CAWSPVLLRNTEAFF.

This clone was seen ten or more times. The chain is built from TRBV21-1 and TRBJ2-3. TRBV21-1 is reported as a pseudogene. This CDR3 contains 17 residues. This CDR3 is CASMMTVPDLASDTQYF. Written as DNA, the CDR3 is TGTGCCAGCATGATGACAGTCCCGGACTTAGCGTCTGATACGCAGTATTTT.

This clone turned up a few times. Within the sample, other DNA sequences also encode this same CDR3. This chain uses TRBV6-1 with TRBJ1-6, with 9 bases aligning to TRBD1. The CDR3 is 14 residues long. Germline lookup yields CDR1 MNHNS and CDR2 SASEGT. J was trimmed by 5 bases and V by 5 bases; bases with no gene match: 1. CDR3 residues: CASSRDRDNSPLHF. Written as DNA, the CDR3 is TGTGCCAGCAGTAGGGACAGGGATAATTCACCCCTCCACTTT.

The V gene is TRBV6-6, the J gene TRBJ1-2; perhaps TRBD1 as D (5 bases). Trimming pared 5 bases from V and 6 bases from J, leaving 13 bases between. Germline V lookup: CDR1 MNHNY, CDR2 SVGAGI (reference sequence). CDR3 length: 13 amino acids. The CDR3 sequence: CASSGSEGHGYTF. CDR3 coding DNA: TGTGCCAGCAGTGGCTCGGAGGGGCATGGCTACACCTTC.